Shown below are 11 T cell receptor beta chains from a single sample sequenced in a study of T-cell reconstitution after alpha-beta-depleted transplantation in children. Unique molecular identifiers were used to barcode this TCRbeta library. TCRdb reprocessed the PCR reads via MiXCR and lists one record per CDR3 protein. The profile shows about 200,000 distinct CDR3 sequences, 17% of them singletons. The specimen comprised PBMCs, mostly from graft donor cells, sampled 360 days after TCRalphabeta/CD19-depleted stem cell transplant. These receptors were collected from a male patient between 2 and 10 years old who had a stem cell transplant for acute lymphoblastic leukemia, so the T cells may come from the graft donor.

V gene TRBV5-1 combines with J gene TRBJ2-1, with 10 bases lining up with TRBD1. The length of the CDR3 is 16 residues. Germline V CDR1 and CDR2: SGHRS, YFSETQ. With 6 bases clipped from V and 7 bases from J, the junction kept 13 bases outside the gene matches. CDR3 sequence reads: CASNSRRDRGLNEQFF. The CDR3 coding sequence is TGCGCCAGCAACTCGCGTAGGGACAGGGGTCTAAATGAGCAGTTCTTC.

There are many counts of this clonotype. The rearrangement joins TRBV2 to TRBJ1-2; D is unclear. Germline V gene lookup returns CDR1 SNHLY and CDR2 FYNNEI. This CDR3 spans 12 amino acids. The germline V and J ends were trimmed by 7 bases and 0 bases, with 6 bases remaining between them. The CDR3 spells CASTLANYGYTF. DNA of the CDR3: TGTGCCAGCACCCTGGCTAACTATGGCTACACCTTC.

This clonotype was found a few times. One end of the junction fails to match germline, which may point to a read error. The chain recombines TRBV5-1 with TRBJ2-7; 7 bases agree with TRBD2. Germline CDR1 is SGHRS and CDR2 is YFSETQ. This CDR3 is built from 14 residues. The CDR3 DNA reads TGCGCCAGCAGCTTCTCTGCGGGGGTTCGACCCGCTGGCTTC. It codes for CASSFSAGVRPAGF.

This clonotype was seen repeatedly, ten times or more. V and J are TRBV10-3 and TRBJ1-5; perhaps TRBD1 as D (5 bases). Germline CDR1 reads ENHRY; CDR2 reads SYGVKD. The V end lost 4 bases, the J end lost 5 bases, and 9 bases lay between the germline ends. The CDR3 has 13 residues. CDR3 bases: TGTGCCATCAGTGGGAGCAGGGATCAGCCCCAGCATTTT. Protein: CAISGSRDQPQHF.

There are a few counts of this clonotype. DNA of the CDR3: TGTGCCAGCAGCTACGAGCAGTACTTC. Encoded protein: CASSYEQYF. The chain links TRBV7-6 to TRBJ2-7; unclear D gene. This CDR3 contains 9 residues. CDR1 and CDR2 (germline): SGHVS, FNYEAQ. V was pared by 4 bases and J by 5 bases, with 0 bases between.

This clonotype has a handful of counts. The rearrangement uses TRBV29-1 and TRBJ1-1, with TRBD1 identical over 9 bases. The CDR3 runs 13 residues. V was pared by 3 bases and J by 6 bases, with 5 bases of the junction left unmatched. Germline values: CDR1 SQVTM, CDR2 ANQGSEA. CDR3 nucleotides: TGCAGCGTTGAGGGACAGGGTGCCCCTGAAGCTTTCTTT. Protein sequence: CSVEGQGAPEAFF.

V usage is TRBV3-1 and J usage is TRBJ2-7, with TRBD2 matching over 11 bases. V was pared by 2 bases and J by 4 bases, with 1 base of the junction left unmatched. The CDR3 has 14 residues. The germline gives CDR1 LGHDT, CDR2 YNNKEL (reference sequence). The CDR3 region is CASSQRLAGYEQYF. DNA of the CDR3: TGTGCCAGCAGCCAACGACTAGCGGGGTACGAGCAGTACTTC.

This clonotype has a count of ten or more. V is TRBV5-1 and J is TRBJ2-7; TRBD2 matches at 9 bases. Germline CDR1 and CDR2: SGHRS and YFSETQ. V gave up 2 bases and J gave up 3 bases; unmatched junction bases: 6. This CDR3 region has 15 residues. CDR3 loop: CASSFSGSRIYEQYF. DNA of the CDR3: TGCGCCAGCAGCTTTAGCGGGAGCCGGATCTACGAGCAGTACTTC.

This chain connects TRBV4-1 to TRBJ2-4, with a tentative D call TRBD2 (6 bases). V was clipped by 1 base and J by 0 bases, with 13 bases between them. There are 17 residues in the CDR3. CDR1 is MGHRA and CDR2 is YSYEKL in the germline V gene. DNA of the CDR3: TGCGCCAGCAGCCAAGTGGGAGAGGGACTAGCCAAAAACATTCAGTACTTC. Its protein product is CASSQVGEGLAKNIQYF.

This sequence joins TRBV19 and TRBJ2-7; D might be TRBD1 or TRBD2, each matching 5 bases. Germline V gives CDR1 LNHDA, CDR2 SQIVND (reference sequence). The ends were cut back, 4 bases at V and 1 base at J, with 17 bases in the middle. The CDR3 spans 16 residues. CDR3 protein: CASSTREGRKSYEQYF. The DNA for the CDR3 is TGTGCCAGTAGTACACGAGAGGGGCGTAAGTCCTACGAGCAGTACTTC.

The chain is built from TRBV12-3 or TRBV12-4 and TRBJ2-3; D not certain. V lost 6 bases and J 2 bases, leaving 6 bases between the germline ends. The CDR3 extends over 12 amino acids. The CDR3 here is CASSPHTDTQYF. The CDR3 nucleotides read TGTGCCAGCAGCCCCCACACAGATACGCAGTATTTT.